The source of this T cell receptor beta chain is a study of shared clonotypes between healthy human individuals. Clones were sequenced by immunoSEQ multiplex PCR, and TCRdb holds only the in-frame ones, with some missing. The sample has over a million clones; approximately 98% are singletons. Study results and limitations: Only blood was sampled; tissue repertoires likely differ. Clonotype sharing levels among donors were expected to vary with sequencing depth. It was observed that roughly 5.4% of naive CD4 clonotypes were shared across a handful of donors. Unshared clonotypes carried lower generation probabilities than those common to all four donors.

A word on this clone: Its antigen remains unknown.

Material for sequencing was naive CD4+ T cells sorted from blood. This sample's subset: CD45RA+ positively selected. The TCR was taken from a man aged 25-45 years in good health.

CDR3 bases: TGTGCCACCCTACGTCCTGGGGGGGAAAAACTGTTTTTT. Its translation: CATLRPGGEKLFF. V gene TRBV28 combines with J gene TRBJ1-4, with a possible D match to TRBD1 (5 bases). With 10 bases removed from V and 8 bases from J, the gap between germline ends came to 17 bases. Germline V gene data show CDR1 as MDHEN and CDR2 as SYDVKM. This CDR3 contains 13 residues.